This TCR beta chain was obtained from a study of shared clonotypes between healthy human individuals. On the study more broadly: Aged between 18 and 49, the donors were two women and a few men.

About this clone itself: Its antigen is unknown.

Several immunoSEQ 96-well plates shared each subset's DNA, each plate a replicate. Data came from immunoSEQ multiplex PCR; TCRdb stores just in-frame clones and leaves some out. The sample lists approximately 590,000 clones; around 95% were seen once. CD45RO-negative cells were positively selected for CCR7, leaving out terminally differentiated effector memory CD45RA+ cells. The study's findings and limits: Clonotypes shared by all four donors outscored non-shared clonotypes in generation probability.

There are 14 residues in the CDR3. The germline V and J ends were trimmed by 5 bases and 2 bases, with 10 bases remaining between them. Germline V gives CDR1 SGHTA, CDR2 FQGNSA. The genes are TRBV7-2 and TRBJ2-1, with D possibly matching TRBD1 (6 bases). The TCR was taken from a woman aged 25 to 39 in good health. Sequenced input: naive CD8+ T cells sorted from blood. The CDR3 DNA follows: TGTGCCAGCAGCGCAGGGGTGGCCTACAATGAGCAGTTCTTC. Protein: CASSAGVAYNEQFF. The full variable domain, rest sourced from reference TRBV7-2 and TRBJ2-1, is GAGVSQSPSNKVTEKGKDVELRCDPISGHTALYWYRQSLGQGLEFLIYFQGNSAPDKSGLPSDRFSAERTGGSVSTLTIQRTQQEDSAVYLCASSAGVAYNEQFFGPGTRLTVL.